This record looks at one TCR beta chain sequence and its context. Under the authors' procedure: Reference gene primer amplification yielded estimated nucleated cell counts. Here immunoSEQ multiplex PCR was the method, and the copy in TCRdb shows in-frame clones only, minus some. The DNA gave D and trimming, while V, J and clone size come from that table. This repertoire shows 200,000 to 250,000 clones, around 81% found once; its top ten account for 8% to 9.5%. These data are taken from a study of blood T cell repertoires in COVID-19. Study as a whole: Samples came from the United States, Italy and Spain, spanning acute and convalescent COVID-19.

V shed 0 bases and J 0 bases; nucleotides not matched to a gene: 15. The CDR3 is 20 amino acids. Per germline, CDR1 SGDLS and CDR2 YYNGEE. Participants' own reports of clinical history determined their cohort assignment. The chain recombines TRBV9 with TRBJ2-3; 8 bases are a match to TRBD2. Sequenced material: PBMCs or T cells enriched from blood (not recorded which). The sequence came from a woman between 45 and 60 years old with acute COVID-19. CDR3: CASSVGPGVAGRSSTDTQYF. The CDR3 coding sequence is TGTGCCAGCAGCGTAGGCCCCGGGGTAGCGGGAAGGTCGAGCACAGATACGCAGTATTTT.